A single sample is the source of the 9 T cell receptor beta chains below, sequenced in a study of T cells in Graves' hyperthyroidism and ophthalmopathy. Amplification of TCR beta CDR3 regions used RNA as the template. An initial round of RT-PCR targeting the TCR CDR3 relied on the HTBI primer set. TCRdb reprocessed the multiplex PCR reads via MiXCR and lists one record per CDR3 protein. The table includes more than 500,000 distinct CDR3 sequences, 40% to 50% detected once. The specimen was peripheral blood or thyroid tissue (not recorded which). The receptors originated from an adult woman with Graves' disease, either hyperthyroidism or ophthalmopathy (not recorded which).

The chain links TRBV7-3 to TRBJ2-5; 9 bases are a match to TRBD2. The CDR3 covers 14 residues. The germline CDR1 and CDR2 sequences are SGHTA and FQGTGA. V shed 5 bases and J 10 bases; nucleotides not matched to a gene: 11. The chain's CDR3 is CASSALAGGGYQYF. The CDR3 coding sequence is TGTGCCAGCAGCGCACTAGCGGGCGGGGGGTACCAGTACTTC.

The chain recombines TRBV12-3 or TRBV12-4 with TRBJ1-4; TRBD1 is a possible D gene (5 bases). CDR3 length: 15 amino acids. Trimming shortened V by 6 bases and J by 7 bases, and 18 bases separated the two germline ends. The CDR3 DNA is TGTGCCAGCAGAAACACGAAGGGGAAAGTTGAAAAACTGTTTTTT. Protein sequence: CASRNTKGKVEKLFF.

Comment on this clonotype: The junction differs from germline at one of its ends, possibly a read error. The V call is TRBV6-2 or TRBV6-3, the J call TRBJ1-5, with 7 bases aligning to TRBD1. This CDR3 region has 13 residues. Germline CDR1 reads MNHEY; CDR2 reads SVGEGT. The CDR3 loop is CASRGVGGQPQHF. The CDR3 DNA reads TGCGCCAGCAGGGGGGTGGGAGGTCAGCCCCAGCATTTT.

This chain uses TRBV15 with TRBJ1-2; TRBD1 might be the D (6 bases). Germline assignment: CDR1 LNHNV and CDR2 YYDKDF (reference sequence). This CDR3 is built from 15 residues. The ends were cut back, 1 base at V and 6 bases at J, with 15 bases in the middle. The CDR3: CATSRARDTQDGYTF. CDR3 nucleotide sequence: TGTGCCACCAGCAGAGCCCGGGACACCCAGGATGGCTACACCTTC.

The sample holds many counts of this clonotype. The chain employs TRBV20-1 and TRBJ1-1, with 10 bases fitting TRBD1. With 3 bases clipped from V and 4 bases from J, the junction kept 5 bases outside the gene matches. Germline V gene lookup returns CDR1 DFQATT and CDR2 SNEGSKA (reference sequence). There are 14 residues in the CDR3. In nucleotides, the CDR3 is TGCAGTGCTAGGACAGGGGGCCCGACCACTGAAGCTTTCTTT. Protein: CSARTGGPTTEAFF.

The chain joins TRBV10-3 to TRBJ1-4; D uncertain. Germline V gene data show CDR1 as ENHRY and CDR2 as SYGVKD. The CDR3 loop spans 13 amino acids. V dropped 5 bases and J dropped 8 bases, with 12 bases sitting between them. In nucleotides, the CDR3 is TGTGCCATCAGTCCCCACCCGGCCGAAAAACTGTTTTTT. This encodes CAISPHPAEKLFF.

The V and J genes are TRBV4-3 and TRBJ2-6, with 7 bases that match TRBD1. With 1 base clipped from V and 2 bases from J, the junction kept 11 bases outside the gene matches. The CDR3 totals 19 residues. Germline CDR1 reads LGHNA; CDR2 reads YSLEER. CDR3 protein: CASSQALGTVTPGANVLTF. The CDR3 bases are TGCGCCAGCAGCCAAGCGCTAGGGACAGTTACCCCTGGGGCCAACGTCCTGACTTTC.

The rearrangement links TRBV10-3 to TRBJ1-5; 8 bases line up with TRBD1. Per the germline V gene, CDR1 is ENHRY and CDR2 is SYGVKD. The V segment lost 10 bases and the J segment 1 base; nucleotides outside the gene matches: 12. The CDR3 contains 16 residues. DNA of the CDR3: TGTGCCAGCAAAGACCCAGGACAGGGCAGCAATCAGCCCCAGCATTTT. Its protein product is CASKDPGQGSNQPQHF.

This chain joins TRBV20-1 and TRBJ2-7, with 10 bases identical to TRBD2. Germline trimming cut 4 bases from V and 7 bases from J; bases unmatched to any gene: 7. The CDR3 loop spans 13 amino acids. Germline lookup yields CDR1 DFQATT and CDR2 SNEGSKA (reference sequence). The CDR3 DNA reads as TGCAGTGCTATAGCGGGAGGAGTGGGAGAGCAGTACTTC. Protein product: CSAIAGGVGEQYF.